Presented here are 26 T cell receptor beta chains from one specimen sequenced in a study of shared clonotypes between healthy human individuals. Assay: immunoSEQ multiplex PCR; the TCRdb copy retains only in-frame clones and omits some. The table lists about 1.5 million clones, roughly 95% of them singletons. The source material was naive CD4+ T cells sorted from blood. Sample subset: CD45RA+ positively selected. The receptors originated from a young man in good health.

The chain employs TRBV18 and TRBJ2-7, with D unresolved. V lost 1 base and J 3 bases, leaving 10 bases between the germline ends. The germline gives CDR1 KGHSH, CDR2 LQKENI. This CDR3 region has 14 residues. CDR3 DNA: TGTGCCAGCTCACCACAGAAGGGAAACTACGAGCAGTACTTC. As protein: CASSPQKGNYEQYF.

This clone was found once. CDR3 loop: CAVAVQFSSNQPQHF. CDR3 bases: TGTGCCGTCGCTGTCCAATTCAGTAGCAATCAGCCCCAGCATTTT. This chain uses TRBV2 with TRBJ1-5; no clear D gene. This CDR3 contains 15 residues. Looked up from germline, CDR1 is SNHLY and CDR2 is FYNNEI. The V end lost 11 bases, the J end lost 0 bases, and 17 bases lay between the germline ends. The full variable domain, rest sourced from reference TRBV2 and TRBJ1-5, is EPEVTQTPSHQVTQMGQEVILRCVPISNHLYFYWYRQILGQKVEFLVSFYNNEISEKSEIFDDQFSVERPDGSNFTLKIRSTKLEDSAMYFCAVAVQFSSNQPQHFGDGTRLSIL.

The chain is built from TRBV2 and TRBJ1-2; possible D gene TRBD1, 5 bases. The CDR3 totals 16 residues. V was pared by 4 bases and J by 2 bases, with 17 bases between. In germline, CDR1 is SNHLY, CDR2 FYNNEI. CDR3 DNA: TGTGCCAGCAGTGCGGGGCGGAGTCATTTCAACTATGGCTACACCTTC. This gives the protein CASSAGRSHFNYGYTF.

The DNA of the CDR3 is TGTGCCATCTCCTCCGGGGGACAGGCGAACACTGAAGCTTTCTTT. Amino acid sequence: CAISSGGQANTEAFF. This sequence joins TRBV10-3 and TRBJ1-1; TRBD1 matches 8 bases. Germline values: CDR1 ENHRY, CDR2 SYGVKD. This CDR3 is 15 amino acids long. The V and J ends lost 8 bases and 1 base, in that order; junction bases with no gene match: 9.

V gene TRBV7-3 combines with J gene TRBJ2-5, with D unresolved. V lost 2 bases and J lost 1, with 5 bases in between. The CDR3 contains 13 residues. Germline V gene sequence: CDR1 SGHTA, CDR2 FQGTGA. As DNA, the CDR3 is TGTGCCAGCAGCTTACAGGTCCAAGAGACCCAGTACTTC. It specifies CASSLQVQETQYF. Looking up the rest from reference TRBV7-3 and TRBJ2-5 gives the full variable domain: GAGVSQTPSNKVTEKGKYVELRCDPISGHTALYWYRQSLGQGPEFLIYFQGTGAADDSGLPNDRFFAVRPEGSVSTLKIQRTERGDSAVYLCASSLQVQETQYFGPGTRLLVL.

The J gene is TRBJ1-1, the V gene TRBV27, with D maybe TRBD1 (5 bases). The CDR3 contains 14 residues. Trimming left V 3 bases short and J 3 bases short, with 11 bases between. Germline V CDR1 and CDR2: MNHEY, SMNVEV (reference sequence). This chain's CDR3 is CASSFQGFDTEAFF. CDR3 sequence (DNA): TGTGCCAGCAGTTTCCAGGGTTTTGACACTGAAGCTTTCTTT.

The chain employs TRBV27 and TRBJ2-1; 7 positions agree with TRBD2. The CDR3 extends over 17 amino acids. CDR1 and CDR2 (germline): MNHEY, SMNVEV (reference sequence). J gave up 6 bases and V 7 bases, and 18 bases lay outside the gene matches. The CDR3: CASKALFGRERSNEQFF. CDR3 nucleotide sequence: TGTGCCAGCAAAGCCCTTTTTGGGCGGGAGAGGAGCAATGAGCAGTTCTTC.

V usage is TRBV5-8 and J usage is TRBJ2-6; no clear D. The CDR3 has 14 residues. Germline V CDR1 and CDR2: SGHTS, YDEGEE. V was clipped by 5 bases and J by 4 bases, with 10 bases between them. CDR3 nucleotide sequence: TGTGCCAGCAGTAAAGTCTCCGGGGCCAACGTCCTGACTTTC. Amino acid sequence: CASSKVSGANVLTF.

This chain joins TRBV11-3 and TRBJ2-3; 8 positions agree with TRBD2. Germline-derived CDR1 and CDR2 are SGHNT and YENEEA. The CDR3 loop spans 17 amino acids. V was clipped by 6 bases and J by 0 bases; unmatched bases: 11. The CDR3 here is CASSPGLEVSSTDTQYF. CDR3 in DNA: TGTGCCAGCAGTCCGGGACTAGAAGTTTCTAGCACAGATACGCAGTATTTT. Supplemented by reference TRBV11-3 and TRBJ2-3, the full variable domain reads EAGVVQSPRYKIIEKKQPVAFWCNPISGHNTLYWYLQNLGQGPELLIRYENEEAVDDSQLPKDRFSAERLKGVDSTLKIQPAELGDSAVYLCASSPGLEVSSTDTQYFGPGTRLTVL.

The chain recombines TRBV10-2 with TRBJ2-7; 8 bases are shared with TRBD2. V was pared by 3 bases and J by 3 bases, with 4 bases of the junction left unmatched. This CDR3 has 14 residues. Per the germline V gene, CDR1 is WSHSY and CDR2 is SAAADI. The CDR3 DNA sequence: TGCGCCAGCAGTGAAGGCGGGAGGATCTACGAGCAGTACTTC. The encoded protein is CASSEGGRIYEQYF.

The chain recombines TRBV7-9 with TRBJ2-1, with D tentatively TRBD1 or TRBD2 (6 bases each). Trimming took 11 bases from V and 0 from J, leaving 8 bases between them. CDR3 length equals 12 residues. CDR1 SEHNR and CDR2 FQNEAQ come from the germline V gene (reference sequence). CDR3 DNA sequence: TGTGCCTGGGGGGCCTCCTACAATGAGCAGTTCTTC. Protein product: CAWGASYNEQFF. The whole variable domain, remainder taken from reference TRBV7-9 and TRBJ2-1, is DTGVSQNPRHKITKRGQNVTFRCDPISEHNRLYWYRQTLGQGPEFLTYFQNEAQLEKSRLLSDRFSAERPKGSFSTLEIQRTEQGDSAMYLCAWGASYNEQFFGPGTRLTVL.

V gene TRBV7-3 combines with J gene TRBJ2-6; TRBD1 is a possible D gene (5 bases). Trimming shortened V by 2 bases and J by 0 bases, and 11 bases separated the two germline ends. CDR3 size: 17 residues. CDR1 is SGHTA, CDR2 FQGTGA, per germline. For the CDR3, the DNA is TGTGCCAGCAGCTTAGGGGCGACTCGCTCTGGGGCCAACGTCCTGACTTTC. This sequence encodes CASSLGATRSGANVLTF.

This clone was detected once. This chain links TRBV19 with TRBJ1-5; a possible D gene is TRBD1 (5 bases). The ends were cut back, 6 bases at V and 3 bases at J, with 18 bases in the middle. The CDR3 spans 16 residues. In germline, CDR1 is LNHDA, CDR2 SQIVND (reference sequence). CDR3 region: CASSSHRAGNNQPQHF. The DNA of the CDR3 is TGTGCCAGTAGCTCTCACCGGGCAGGGAACAATCAGCCCCAGCATTTT.

The V gene is TRBV2, the J gene TRBJ2-1; D may be TRBD1 (5 bases). V was shortened by 6 bases and J by 5 bases, with 14 bases between the two germline ends. Germline loops: CDR1 SNHLY, CDR2 FYNNEI. This CDR3 comprises 14 residues. The CDR3: CASRAPGLDNEQFF. As DNA, the CDR3 is TGTGCCAGCAGGGCGCCAGGGCTTGACAATGAGCAGTTCTTC.

The chain carries TRBV7-2 and TRBJ2-2; 12 bases are shared with TRBD2. Germline V CDR1 and CDR2: SGHTA, FQGNSA. The CDR3 runs 18 residues. The J segment lost 2 bases and the V segment lost 6 bases, leaving 10 bases of the junction unmatched. The CDR3 coding sequence is TGTGCCAGCAGTTTAACACTAGCGGGAGGTCGTAACACCGGGGAGCTGTTTTTT. It yields the protein CASSLTLAGGRNTGELFF.

This sequence joins TRBV20-1 and TRBJ2-7, with a tentative D call TRBD2 (5 bases). The length of the CDR3 is 11 residues. V was cut by 7 bases and J by 1 base, with 8 bases left in between. Germline V CDR1 and CDR2: DFQATT, SNEGSKA (reference sequence). The CDR3 spells CSVGESYEQYF. The CDR3 nucleotides read TGCAGTGTGGGAGAATCCTACGAGCAGTACTTC.

This sequence joins TRBV5-1 and TRBJ2-7, with TRBD2 as a possible D gene (6 bases). The germline V gene encodes CDR1 SGHRS and CDR2 YFSETQ. The CDR3 loop spans 13 amino acids. With 4 bases removed from V and 2 bases from J, the gap between germline ends came to 10 bases. The DNA for the CDR3 is TGCGCCAGCAGCCCGGGAGTGGCCTACGAGCAGTACTTC. It specifies CASSPGVAYEQYF.

The V call is TRBV6-6, the J call TRBJ2-2; 9 bases map to TRBD1. The CDR3 has 15 amino acids. V gave up 5 bases and J gave up 6 bases; unmatched junction bases: 7. The germline CDR1 and CDR2 sequences are MNHNY and SVGAGI (reference sequence). The CDR3 loop reads CASSPPRTGAGELFF. The CDR3 DNA reads TGTGCCAGCAGTCCACCCCGGACAGGGGCCGGGGAGCTGTTTTTT.

V is TRBV7-9 and J is TRBJ2-7, with TRBD2 identical over 8 bases. Germline values: CDR1 SEHNR, CDR2 FQNEAQ (reference sequence). With 2 bases clipped from V and 6 bases from J, the junction kept 6 bases outside the gene matches. CDR3 length: 14 amino acids. CDR3 protein: CASSLRAGVIEQYF. The CDR3 DNA sequence: TGTGCCAGCAGCTTAAGAGCGGGAGTAATCGAGCAGTACTTC.

This clone was recorded only once. The V gene is TRBV6-5, the J gene TRBJ2-2, with D maybe TRBD1 (5 bases). The germline V gene has CDR1 MNHEY and CDR2 SVGAGI. The CDR3 covers 13 residues. Between the trimmed V and J ends, which lost 9 bases and 2 bases, there was a span of 10 bases. CDR3 residues: CASYRPNTGELFF. DNA of the CDR3: TGTGCCAGTTACAGGCCTAACACCGGGGAGCTGTTTTTT.

The chain has TRBV9 and TRBJ2-1, with D tentatively TRBD2 (6 bases). The germline CDR1 and CDR2 sequences are SGDLS and YYNGEE. This CDR3 comprises 15 residues. Deletions cut 6 bases from V and 8 bases from J, with 21 bases between. CDR3 protein: CASTRSGTRGDEQFF. The CDR3 bases are TGTGCCAGCACCCGTAGCGGAACGAGAGGGGATGAGCAGTTCTTC. The full variable domain, completed using reference TRBV9 and TRBJ2-1, is DSGVTQTPKHLITATGQRVTLRCSPRSGDLSVYWYQQSLDQGLQFLIQYYNGEERAKGNILERFSAQQFPDLHSELNLSSLELGDSALYFCASTRSGTRGDEQFFGPGTRLTVL.

The J gene is TRBJ1-1, the V gene TRBV29-1; D gene ambiguous. The germline V and J ends were trimmed by 7 bases and 2 bases, with 14 bases remaining between them. This CDR3 spans 13 amino acids. Per germline, CDR1 SQVTM and CDR2 ANQGSEA. Written as DNA, the CDR3 is TGCAGCGCCCGGACGGATCCCAACACTGAAGCTTTCTTT. This gives the protein CSARTDPNTEAFF.

This CDR3 reads CASSLRETGEFF. CDR3 DNA sequence: TGTGCCAGCAGTTTACGAGAGACAGGGGAGTTTTTT. The rearrangement links TRBV28 to TRBJ1-4; 8 positions match TRBD1. Germline values: CDR1 MDHEN, CDR2 SYDVKM. J lost 16 bases, V lost 2 bases, and 6 bases had no gene match. This CDR3 contains 12 residues. Combining the CDR3 with reference TRBV28 and TRBJ1-4 gives the whole variable domain DVKVTQSSRYLVKRTGEKVFLECVQDMDHENMFWYRQDPGLGLRLIYFSYDVKMKEKGDIPEGYSVSREKKERFSLILESASTNQTSMYLCASSLRETGEFFGSGTQLSVL.

The rearrangement uses TRBV19 and TRBJ2-4; the match to TRBD1 covers 8 bases. Trimming cost V 4 bases and J 4 bases; bases outside gene matches: 3. From germline, CDR1 is LNHDA and CDR2 SQIVND (reference sequence). The length of the CDR3 is 14 residues. CDR3 sequence: CASSTDRGKNIQYF. The CDR3 DNA reads TGTGCCAGTAGTACCGACAGGGGAAAAAACATTCAGTACTTC.

This chain uses TRBV5-5 with TRBJ2-3; 14 positions match TRBD2. Germline CDR1 and CDR2: SGHKS and YYEKEE (reference sequence). CDR3 length: 17 amino acids. Losses at the gene ends were 4 bases for V and 0 bases for J; bases not matched to a gene: 4. CDR3 coding DNA: TGTGCCAGCAGCGCCGGGACTAGCGGGAGTAGCACAGATACGCAGTATTTT. Translated, it gives CASSAGTSGSSTDTQYF.

The J gene is TRBJ2-7, the V gene TRBV9, with 7 bases aligning to TRBD2. V gave up 0 bases and J gave up 5 bases; unmatched junction bases: 8. Looked up from germline, CDR1 is SGDLS and CDR2 is YYNGEE. CDR3 size: 15 residues. CDR3 protein: CASSVGGRTSHEQYF. The CDR3 coding sequence is TGTGCCAGCAGCGTAGGCGGGAGAACTTCCCACGAGCAGTACTTC.